This passage covers 9 T cell receptor beta chains from one sample sequenced in a study of blood T cells in healthy people across ages. For the second PCR, which ran for 7 to 11 cycles, a sample-barcoded 5' primer and a J-beta primer mix were used. Via MiXCR, TCRdb re-called the 5' RACE reads, giving one row per CDR3 protein. Counted here are 870,000 or so distinct CDR3 sequences, 25% to 35% occurring once; the ten biggest clones make up roughly 17%. Input material: blood. These receptors all come from a woman older than 75 in good health.

This clonotype was detected many times. The CDR3 coding sequence is TGTGCCAGCAGCTTTGGAGTCGGGAACACTGAAGCTTTCTTT. Amino acid sequence: CASSFGVGNTEAFF. The chain employs TRBV7-2 and TRBJ1-1; D remains unclear. CDR3 length: 14 residues. The V gene's germline CDR1 is SGHTA and CDR2 FQGNSA. Trimming shortened V by 3 bases and J by 1 base, and 9 bases separated the two germline ends.

This clonotype came up many times. V is TRBV12-3 or TRBV12-4 and J is TRBJ2-5, with D unclear. The CDR3 contains 12 residues. V was pared by 4 bases and J by 4 bases, with 7 bases between. As DNA, the CDR3 is TGTGCCAGCAGTTCCCAGATAGAGACCCAGTACTTC. Encoded protein: CASSSQIETQYF.

This clonotype was seen a few times. J is TRBJ2-5 and V is TRBV7-2; D is tentatively TRBD1 or TRBD2 (5 bases each). Germline loops: CDR1 SGHTA, CDR2 FQGNSA. Trimming removed 3 bases from V and 7 bases from J, with 15 bases in between. This CDR3 contains 14 residues. The CDR3, as DNA: TGTGCCAGCAGCTTGGGGGTTTGGCCCGCGACCCAGTACTTC. The encoded protein is CASSLGVWPATQYF.

This clonotype has a count of ten or more. J is TRBJ2-7 and V is TRBV6-5, with 8 bases matching TRBD1. J lost 3 bases, V lost 6 bases, and 10 bases had no gene match. The V gene's germline CDR1 is MNHEY and CDR2 SVGAGI. This CDR3 is 15 amino acids long. The CDR3: CASSVVQGGGYEQYF. The CDR3 region has the DNA TGTGCCAGCAGCGTAGTACAGGGGGGTGGCTACGAGCAGTACTTC.

This rearrangement joins TRBV12-3 or TRBV12-4 to TRBJ1-2; D not certain. With 8 bases removed from V and 4 bases from J, the gap between germline ends came to 11 bases. The CDR3 loop spans 12 amino acids. The CDR3, as DNA: TGTGCCAGCGCGGTAGCAGGCTATGGCTACACCTTC. Protein: CASAVAGYGYTF.

In this sample, this clonotype turned up once. The J gene is TRBJ1-2, the V gene TRBV20-1, with D hard to call. The CDR3 has 12 residues. The V end lost 2 bases, the J end lost 4 bases, and 8 bases lay between the germline ends. Germline V lookup: CDR1 DFQATT, CDR2 SNEGSKA (reference sequence). This chain's CDR3 is CSARWQSYGYTF. The CDR3, as DNA: TGCAGTGCTAGATGGCAGTCCTATGGCTACACCTTC.

This rearrangement joins TRBV30 to TRBJ2-4; D is undetermined. TRBJ2-7 matches the DNA end more closely, so the J call is doubtful. The CDR3 extends over 11 amino acids. Germline values: CDR1 GTSNPN, CDR2 SVGIG (reference sequence). CDR3: CAWSATYEQYF. Here the CDR3 DNA reads TGTGCCTGGAGTGCCACCTACGAGCAGTACTTC.

The table lists this clonotype with many counts. J is TRBJ1-4 and V is TRBV7-9; no clear D gene. Germline CDR1 and CDR2: SEHNR and FQNEAQ (reference sequence). The CDR3 is made up of 14 amino acids. Trimming took 7 bases from V and 0 from J, leaving 9 bases between them. DNA of the CDR3: TGTGCCAGCACCGACGGTGCAACTAATGAAAAACTGTTTTTT. Translation: CASTDGATNEKLFF.

This clonotype occurred many times. The chain carries TRBV6-5 and TRBJ2-3; no definite D call. In germline, CDR1 is MNHEY, CDR2 SVGAGI. The CDR3 has 16 residues. The V end lost 4 bases, the J end lost 4 bases, and 18 bases lay between the germline ends. CDR3 nucleotide sequence: TGTGCCAGCAGTTCGTCTTCACCCGGACCCTCAGATACGCAGTATTTT. Its translation is CASSSSSPGPSDTQYF.